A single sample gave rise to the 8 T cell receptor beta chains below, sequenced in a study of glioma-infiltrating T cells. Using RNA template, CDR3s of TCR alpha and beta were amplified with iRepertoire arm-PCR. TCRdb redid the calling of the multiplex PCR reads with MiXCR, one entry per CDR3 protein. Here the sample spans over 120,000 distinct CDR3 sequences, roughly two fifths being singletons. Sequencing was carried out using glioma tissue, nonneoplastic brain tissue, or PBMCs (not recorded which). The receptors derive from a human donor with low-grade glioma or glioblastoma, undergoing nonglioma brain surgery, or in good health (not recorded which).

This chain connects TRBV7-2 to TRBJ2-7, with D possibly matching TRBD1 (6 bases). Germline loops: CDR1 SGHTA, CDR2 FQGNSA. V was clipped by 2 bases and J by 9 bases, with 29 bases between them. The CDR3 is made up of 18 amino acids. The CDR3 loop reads CASSLHRDTANGQETQYF. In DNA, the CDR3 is TGTGCCAGCAGCTTACATAGGGACACGGCTAACGGACAAGAGACGCAGTACTTC.

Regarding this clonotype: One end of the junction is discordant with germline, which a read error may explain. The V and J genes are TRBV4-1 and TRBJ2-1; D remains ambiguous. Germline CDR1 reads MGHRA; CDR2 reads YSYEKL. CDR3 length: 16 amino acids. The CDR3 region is CASSQGALLTYNEQFF. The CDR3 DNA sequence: TGCGCCAGCAGTCAAGGAGCCCTCCTGACCTACAATGAGCAGTTCTTC.

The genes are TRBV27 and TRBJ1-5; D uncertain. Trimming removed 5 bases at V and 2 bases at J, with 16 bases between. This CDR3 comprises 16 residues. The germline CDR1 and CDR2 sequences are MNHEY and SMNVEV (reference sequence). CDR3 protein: CASSPQAGLGNQPQHF. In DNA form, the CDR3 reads TGTGCCAGCAGTCCTCAGGCCGGGCTGGGCAATCAGCCCCAGCATTTT.

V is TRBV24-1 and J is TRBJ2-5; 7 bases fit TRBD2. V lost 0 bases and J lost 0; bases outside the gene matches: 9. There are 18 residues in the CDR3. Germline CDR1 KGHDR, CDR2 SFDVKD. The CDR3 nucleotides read TGTGCCACCAGTGATTTGGGCAGCGGGACCCGGGACCAAGAGACCCAGTACTTC. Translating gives CATSDLGSGTRDQETQYF.

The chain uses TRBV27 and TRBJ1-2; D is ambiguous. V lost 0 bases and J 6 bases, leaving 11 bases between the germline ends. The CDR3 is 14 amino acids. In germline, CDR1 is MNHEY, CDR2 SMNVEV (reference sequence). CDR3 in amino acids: CASSLSIVGNGYTF. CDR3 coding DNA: TGTGCCAGCAGTTTATCGATAGTGGGGAATGGCTACACCTTC.

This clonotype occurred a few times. The CDR3 protein is CASGFVQQETQYF. The CDR3 region has the DNA TGTGCCAGCGGCTTCGTCCAGCAAGAGACCCAGTACTTC. The chain links TRBV27 to TRBJ2-5; unclear D gene. V lost 8 bases and J lost 2, with 12 bases in between. The CDR3 is 13 residues long. Germline loops: CDR1 MNHEY, CDR2 SMNVEV (reference sequence).

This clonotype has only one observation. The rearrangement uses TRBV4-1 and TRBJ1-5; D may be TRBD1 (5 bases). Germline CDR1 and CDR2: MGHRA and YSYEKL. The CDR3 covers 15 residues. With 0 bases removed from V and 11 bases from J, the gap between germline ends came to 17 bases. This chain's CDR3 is CASSQDKGSGRAQHF. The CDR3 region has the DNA TGCGCCAGCAGCCAAGATAAGGGGAGTGGTAGGGCCCAGCATTTT.

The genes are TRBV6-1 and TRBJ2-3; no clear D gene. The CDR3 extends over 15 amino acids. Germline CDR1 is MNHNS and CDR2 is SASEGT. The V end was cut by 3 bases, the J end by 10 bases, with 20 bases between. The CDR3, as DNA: TGTGCCAGCAGTGAGTTTACAAGCAAGCCGGAACCGCAGTATTTT. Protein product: CASSEFTSKPEPQYF.